One and the same sample provided the 21 T cell receptor beta chains below, sequenced in a study of cytomegalovirus exposure and HLA in healthy donors. The PCR used 60 Vbeta and 13 Jbeta primers. The assay was immunoSEQ multiplex PCR, and TCRdb's table has in-frame clones only and misses some. In the table there are 96,000 or so clones, 65% to 80% of which are singletons. Sample: PBMCs. These receptors all stem from a female donor in good health and CMV-seropositive.

This clone was observed a few times. V gene TRBV5-1 combines with J gene TRBJ2-1; tentative D call: TRBD2 (5 bases). Between the trimmed V and J ends, which lost 7 bases and 0 bases, there was a span of 14 bases. Germline loops: CDR1 SGHRS, CDR2 YFSETQ. This CDR3 contains 15 residues. The CDR3 nucleotides read TGCGCCAGCCACGACGGTGGGAGCTCCTACAATGAGCAGTTCTTC. Encoded protein: CASHDGGSSYNEQFF. Drawing the rest from reference TRBV5-1 and TRBJ2-1, the complete variable domain is KAGVTQTPRYLIKTRGQQVTLSCSPISGHRSVSWYQQTPGQGLQFLFEYFSETQRNKGNFPGRFSGRQFSNSRSEMNVSTLELGDSALYLCASHDGGSSYNEQFFGPGTRLTVL.

This clone has a handful of counts. This chain connects TRBV28 to TRBJ2-7; D is uncertain. The germline gives CDR1 MDHEN, CDR2 SYDVKM. The CDR3 is 14 amino acids. Between the trimmed V and J ends, which lost 5 bases and 3 bases, there was a span of 14 bases. The CDR3 sequence: CASSLHSPIYEQYF. In nucleotides, the CDR3 is TGTGCCAGCAGTCTTCATAGCCCAATCTACGAGCAGTACTTC.

The genes are TRBV28 and TRBJ2-1, with D possibly TRBD1 on 6 matching bases. This CDR3 spans 14 amino acids. V was trimmed by 3 bases and J by 3 bases, leaving 9 bases between them. Germline CDR1 and CDR2: MDHEN and SYDVKM. CDR3 in amino acids: CASSFFRGYNEQFF. For the CDR3, the DNA is TGTGCCAGCAGTTTCTTCAGGGGCTACAATGAGCAGTTCTTC.

V and J are TRBV25-1 and TRBJ2-3; 7 bases match TRBD2. CDR3 size: 15 residues. J was trimmed by 2 bases and V by 3 bases; bases with no gene match: 5. From germline, CDR1 is MGHDK and CDR2 SYGVNS. This chain's CDR3 is CASSEAGVVTDTQYF. Here the CDR3 DNA reads TGTGCCAGCAGTGAGGCGGGAGTGGTCACAGATACGCAGTATTTT.

The chain has TRBV5-1 and TRBJ2-5; D remains ambiguous. Deletions cut 1 base from V and 3 bases from J, with 13 bases between. Germline assignment: CDR1 SGHRS and CDR2 YFSETQ. The CDR3 spans 15 residues. The CDR3 is CASSLQNGVEETQYF. CDR3 nucleotides: TGCGCCAGCAGCTTGCAAAACGGAGTAGAAGAGACCCAGTACTTC.

This clone was seen a few times. The chain uses TRBV28 and TRBJ2-7, with 7 bases matching TRBD1. Germline assignment: CDR1 MDHEN and CDR2 SYDVKM. V lost 1 base to trimming and J lost 2 bases; unmatched junction nucleotides: 11. The CDR3 has 17 amino acids. DNA for the CDR3: TGTGCCAGCAGTTTATCCCTCCCCGGGACAGCACCCTACGAGCAGTACTTC. As protein: CASSLSLPGTAPYEQYF. The variable domain in full, with the rest retrieved from reference TRBV28 and TRBJ2-7, is DVKVTQSSRYLVKRTGEKVFLECVQDMDHENMFWYRQDPGLGLRLIYFSYDVKMKEKGDIPEGYSVSREKKERFSLILESASTNQTSMYLCASSLSLPGTAPYEQYFGPGTRLTVT.

The V gene is TRBV6-6, the J gene TRBJ1-1; unclear D gene. Trimming took off 3 bases at V and 8 bases at J, with 10 bases between the two ends. This CDR3 contains 12 residues. CDR1 is MNHNY and CDR2 is SVGAGI in the germline V gene (reference sequence). Here the CDR3 reads CASSYTAGEAFF. The DNA for the CDR3 is TGTGCCAGCAGTTATACTGCGGGAGAAGCTTTCTTT.

The chain links TRBV9 to TRBJ1-2; D is possibly TRBD1 (5 bases). The V end lost 4 bases, the J end lost 6 bases, and 16 bases lay between the germline ends. Germline V gene data show CDR1 as SGDLS and CDR2 as YYNGEE. CDR3 length: 14 residues. The CDR3 sequence: CASSSPGGWDGYTF. CDR3 nucleotides: TGTGCCAGCAGCTCCCCCGGGGGATGGGATGGCTACACCTTC.

The chain carries TRBV6-6 and TRBJ2-5; TRBD2 aligns across 9 bases. The CDR3 totals 16 residues. Germline V gene data show CDR1 as MNHNY and CDR2 as SVGAGI (reference sequence). The junction had 7 bases not matched to a gene; V was cut back by 3 bases and J by 2 bases. The CDR3 DNA follows: TGTGCCAGCAGTTATCGCGGGGGGGGTCTACAAGAGACCCAGTACTTC. It codes for CASSYRGGGLQETQYF.

This sequence joins TRBV29-1 and TRBJ1-2; D uncertain. Germline assignment: CDR1 SQVTM and CDR2 ANQGSEA. This CDR3 is 13 amino acids long. Trimming stripped 4 bases from V and 4 bases from J, with 13 bases between. For the CDR3, the DNA is TGCAGCGTTGGGGAGGGTGGTGTCTATGGCTACACCTTC. Amino acid sequence: CSVGEGGVYGYTF. Using reference TRBV29-1 and TRBJ1-2 for the parts outside the CDR3, the full variable domain is SAVISQKPSRDICQRGTSLTIQCQVDSQVTMMFWYRQQPGQSLTLIATANQGSEATYESGFVIDKFPISRPNLTFSTLTVSNMSPEDSSIYLCSVGEGGVYGYTFGSGTRLTVV.

This clone was seen a few times. This rearrangement joins TRBV20-1 to TRBJ2-7, with D possibly TRBD1 on 5 matching bases. CDR3 length equals 11 residues. Between the trimmed V and J ends, which lost 5 bases and 2 bases, there was a span of 7 bases. CDR1 is DFQATT, CDR2 SNEGSKA, per germline (reference sequence). CDR3 DNA: TGCAGTGCTTGGGGCCCCTACGAGCAGTACTTC. Its protein product is CSAWGPYEQYF.

The chain has TRBV14 and TRBJ1-5; 8 bases fit TRBD1. Looked up from germline, CDR1 is SGHDN and CDR2 is FVKESK. This CDR3 has 14 residues. J lost 4 bases, V lost 3 bases, and 2 bases had no gene match. The CDR3 DNA reads as TGTGCCAGCAGCCAGACAGGGGCAAATCAGCCCCAGCATTTT. Amino acid sequence: CASSQTGANQPQHF.

The gene calls are TRBV7-2 and TRBJ2-1, with a weak D call TRBD1 (5 bases). The V end was cut by 3 bases, the J end by 3 bases, with 12 bases between. CDR3 length: 15 amino acids. Germline V gene data show CDR1 as SGHTA and CDR2 as FQGNSA. CDR3: CASSLGERGYNEQFF. CDR3 nucleotides: TGTGCCAGCAGCTTGGGCGAAAGGGGCTACAATGAGCAGTTCTTC.

At least ten counts were recorded for this clone. The chain employs TRBV7-6 and TRBJ1-4; D ambiguous. The germline CDR1 and CDR2 sequences are SGHVS and FNYEAQ. The CDR3 runs to 15 residues. V was clipped by 7 bases and J by 3 bases, with 15 bases between them. The CDR3 DNA is TGTGCCAGCACCGCCAAGACGGGTGCTAATGAAAAACTGTTTTTT. It translates to CASTAKTGANEKLFF.

The chain carries TRBV5-1 and TRBJ1-1; D call uncertain. V lost 0 bases to trimming and J lost 10 bases, with 19 bases between them. The CDR3 has 15 amino acids. Germline V gives CDR1 SGHRS, CDR2 YFSETQ. This CDR3 reads CASSLVTGTGVAAFF. In nucleotides, the CDR3 is TGCGCCAGCAGCTTGGTGACCGGTACCGGGGTGGCAGCTTTCTTT.

The chain couples TRBV7-2 to TRBJ1-4; 8 nucleotides match TRBD1. The CDR3 sequence is 15 residues long. CDR1 is SGHTA, CDR2 FQGNSA, per germline. V gave up 6 bases and J gave up 5 bases; unmatched junction bases: 8. For the CDR3, the DNA is TGTGCCAGCAGAACGCACAGGGGGGGAAATGAAAAACTGTTTTTT. Protein: CASRTHRGGNEKLFF.

This chain joins TRBV6-5 and TRBJ2-7; D might be TRBD2 (7 bases). The V gene's germline CDR1 is MNHEY and CDR2 SVGAGI. Between the trimmed V and J ends, which lost 3 bases and 7 bases, there was a span of 13 bases. The CDR3 spans 13 residues. The CDR3 DNA follows: TGTGCCAGCAGTTATATTAGGGGGGGGGAGCAGTACTTC. It translates to CASSYIRGGEQYF.

The V gene is TRBV19, the J gene TRBJ2-1; the match to TRBD2 covers 11 bases. The ends lost 7 bases at V and 4 bases at J; junction bases unmatched: 6. The CDR3 spans 15 residues. The germline CDR1 and CDR2 sequences are LNHDA and SQIVND (reference sequence). The CDR3 loop reads CASTFTSGSYNEQFF. CDR3 nucleotides: TGTGCCAGTACCTTTACTAGCGGGAGTTACAATGAGCAGTTCTTC.

This clone was seen only once. The chain carries TRBV21-1 and TRBJ2-5; TRBD2 is the table's D call, not checked against the DNA. TRBV21-1 is a listed pseudogene. The CDR3 totals 14 residues. The CDR3: CASSKHWGLAAQYF. CDR3 DNA sequence: TGTGCCAGCAGCAAACATTGGGGACTGGCGGCCCAGTACTTC.

CDR3 bases: TGTGCCAGCAGTGAAAGGGGACAGGGCAGCGAGCAGTACTTC. It specifies CASSERGQGSEQYF. The chain is built from TRBV2 and TRBJ2-7; 9 nucleotides agree with TRBD1. CDR1 SNHLY and CDR2 FYNNEI come from the germline V gene. Germline trimming cut 2 bases from V and 6 bases from J; bases unmatched to any gene: 5. The CDR3 is 14 residues long.

The rearrangement links TRBV28 to TRBJ1-1; D ambiguous. The germline V gene encodes CDR1 MDHEN and CDR2 SYDVKM. V was clipped by 6 bases and J by 1 base, with 6 bases between them. The CDR3 totals 12 residues. As DNA, the CDR3 is TGTGCCAGCAGCTGGCAGAACACTGAAGCTTTCTTT. Protein product: CASSWQNTEAFF.